The 19 T cell receptor beta chains below were found in one sample sequenced in a study of blood T cell repertoires in COVID-19. Assay: immunoSEQ multiplex PCR; the TCRdb copy retains only in-frame clones and omits some. This table holds some 140,000 clones, about 76% found once. Sequencing was performed on peripheral blood. The receptors here all came from a woman aged 70-85 years with COVID-19, enrolled during active disease.

Turning to this clone: The same CDR3 also results from other DNA sequences found in this sample. The CDR3 protein is CASSGGSNQPQHF. CDR3 sequence (DNA): TGTGCCAGCAGTGGAGGAAGCAATCAGCCCCAGCATTTT. The V gene is TRBV2, the J gene TRBJ1-5; the D is unclear. This CDR3 contains 13 residues. Germline V gives CDR1 SNHLY, CDR2 FYNNEI. With 4 bases removed from V and 1 base from J, the gap between germline ends came to 5 bases.

The chain recombines TRBV7-2 with TRBJ2-3; D gene unclear. Between the trimmed V and J ends, which lost 0 bases and 6 bases, there was a span of 4 bases. The CDR3 length is 12 residues. Per germline, CDR1 SGHTA and CDR2 FQGNSA. The CDR3 loop reads CASSLARDTQYF. CDR3 DNA sequence: TGTGCCAGCAGCTTAGCGCGGGATACGCAGTATTTT.

The DNA of the CDR3 is TGTGCCAGCAGCTCCTTGTTGGGGTCAGGGGGCGCAGATACGCAGTATTTT. This sequence encodes CASSSLLGSGGADTQYF. The chain recombines TRBV5-6 with TRBJ2-3; TRBD1 matches at 8 bases. This CDR3 has 17 residues. Germline CDR1 is SGHDT and CDR2 is YYEEEE. The V gene end was trimmed by 3 bases and the J gene end by 4 bases; junction bases not matched to a gene: 13.

The CDR3 spells CAISEGTTNSPLHF. DNA of the CDR3: TGTGCCATCAGTGAGGGTACAACCAATTCACCCCTCCACTTT. The gene calls are TRBV10-3 and TRBJ1-6; D not resolved. CDR1 and CDR2 (germline): ENHRY, SYGVKD. Between the trimmed V and J ends, which lost 2 bases and 7 bases, there was a span of 9 bases. The CDR3 contains 14 residues.

The rearrangement links TRBV5-6 to TRBJ2-7; 8 bases align to TRBD1. Germline-derived CDR1 and CDR2 are SGHDT and YYEEEE. This CDR3 is built from 14 residues. The V gene end was trimmed by 2 bases and the J gene end by 3 bases; junction bases not matched to a gene: 4. CDR3: CASSLGTGHYEQYF. As DNA, the CDR3 is TGTGCCAGCAGCTTAGGGACAGGCCACTACGAGCAGTACTTC. The full variable domain, with the rest looked up from reference TRBV5-6 and TRBJ2-7, is DAGVTQSPTHLIKTRGQQVTLRCSPKSGHDTVSWYQQALGQGPQFIFQYYEEEERQRGNFPDRFSGHQFPNYSSELNVNALLLGDSALYLCASSLGTGHYEQYFGPGTRLTVT.

This sequence joins TRBV19 and TRBJ1-4; D might be TRBD1 (6 bases). CDR3 length: 14 residues. V was clipped by 2 bases and J by 7 bases, with 11 bases between them. The V gene's germline CDR1 is LNHDA and CDR2 SQIVND (reference sequence). The CDR3 region is CASSIQGQSEKLFF. The CDR3 coding sequence is TGTGCCAGTAGTATACAGGGGCAGAGTGAAAAACTGTTTTTT. Complete variable domain (other parts from reference TRBV19 and TRBJ1-4): DGGITQSPKYLFRKEGQNVTLSCEQNLNHDAMYWYRQDPGQGLRLIYYSQIVNDFQKGDIAEGYSVSREKKESFPLTVTSAQKNPTAFYLCASSIQGQSEKLFFGSGTQLSVL.

The genes are TRBV30 and TRBJ1-2; TRBD1 matches at 7 bases. The CDR3 loop spans 14 amino acids. The trim removed 2 bases at V and 8 bases at J, leaving 11 bases unmatched. Looked up from germline, CDR1 is GTSNPN and CDR2 is SVGIG (reference sequence). This CDR3 is CAWSNFEGADGYTF. The CDR3 nucleotides are TGTGCCTGGAGTAATTTTGAGGGGGCGGACGGCTACACCTTC.

This clone turned up a few times. This chain joins TRBV4-2 and TRBJ1-2, with 9 positions matching TRBD1. The trim removed 0 bases at V and 7 bases at J, leaving 3 bases unmatched. CDR3 length: 14 amino acids. Germline loops: CDR1 LGHNA, CDR2 YNFKEQ. The CDR3 region has the DNA TGTGCCAGCAGCCAAGAGGGACAGGGCGGTGGCTACACCTTC. Translation: CASSQEGQGGGYTF.

The chain couples TRBV19 to TRBJ2-7, with TRBD1 matching over 9 bases. In germline, CDR1 is LNHDA, CDR2 SQIVND (reference sequence). This CDR3 contains 15 residues. V trimming: 5 bases; J trimming: 1 base; junction bases outside the gene matches: 6. The CDR3 DNA sequence: TGTGCCAGTAGTCTCCGACAGGGGGGTTCCTACGAGCAGTACTTC. It translates to CASSLRQGGSYEQYF.

V usage is TRBV4-2 and J usage is TRBJ2-2, with 8 positions matching TRBD2. Germline CDR1 reads LGHNA; CDR2 reads YNFKEQ. Trimming removed 0 bases from V and 0 bases from J; junction bases left unmatched: 3. The CDR3 is made up of 17 amino acids. The CDR3 is CASSQEPRGANTGELFF. In DNA, the CDR3 is TGTGCCAGCAGCCAAGAACCGCGGGGGGCGAACACCGGGGAGCTGTTTTTT.

The rearrangement joins TRBV2 to TRBJ1-5; the D is unclear. The CDR3 is made up of 12 amino acids. Per the germline V gene, CDR1 is SNHLY and CDR2 is FYNNEI. V shed 6 bases and J shed 4 bases, with 7 bases lying between them. This CDR3 is CASRRENQPQHF. The CDR3 DNA reads as TGTGCCAGCAGAAGAGAAAATCAGCCCCAGCATTTT. Complete variable domain (other parts from reference TRBV2 and TRBJ1-5): EPEVTQTPSHQVTQMGQEVILRCVPISNHLYFYWYRQILGQKVEFLVSFYNNEISEKSEIFDDQFSVERPDGSNFTLKIRSTKLEDSAMYFCASRRENQPQHFGDGTRLSIL.

This clone was counted between two and nine times. V usage is TRBV12-3 or TRBV12-4 and J usage is TRBJ2-2; no reliable D call. Trimming stripped 2 bases from V and 6 bases from J, with 7 bases between. The CDR3 sequence is 13 residues long. The CDR3 reads CASSLRSAGELFF. CDR3 coding DNA: TGTGCCAGCAGTTTACGGTCGGCCGGGGAGCTGTTTTTT.

This chain links TRBV18 with TRBJ2-3; D remains unclear. Germline V gene data show CDR1 as KGHSH and CDR2 as LQKENI. Trimming shortened V by 3 bases and J by 4 bases, and 17 bases separated the two germline ends. The CDR3 consists of 16 residues. The CDR3: CASSPSSQRAADTQYF. For the CDR3, the DNA is TGTGCCAGCTCACCCTCCAGCCAGCGCGCGGCAGATACGCAGTATTTT. The whole variable domain, remainder taken from reference TRBV18 and TRBJ2-3, is NAGVMQNPRHLVRRRGQEARLRCSPMKGHSHVYWYRQLPEEGLKFMVYLQKENIIDESGMPKERFSAEFPKEGPSILRIQQVVRGDSAAYFCASSPSSQRAADTQYFGPGTRLTVL.

The V gene is TRBV7-2, the J gene TRBJ1-5; tentatively, D is TRBD1 (5 bases). CDR3 size: 14 residues. V was pared by 5 bases and J by 4 bases, with 12 bases between. Germline-derived CDR1 and CDR2 are SGHTA and FQGNSA. CDR3 DNA sequence: TGTGCCAGCAGCCCACGGGGGGGGAATCAGCCCCAGCATTTT. This translates into CASSPRGGNQPQHF.

The chain employs TRBV6-5 and TRBJ2-7; 10 bases align to TRBD1. The length of the CDR3 is 14 residues. Per the germline V gene, CDR1 is MNHEY and CDR2 is SVGAGI. V lost 0 bases and J lost 12; bases outside the gene matches: 8. This CDR3 is CASSYSGGTGAVYF. The CDR3 region has the DNA TGTGCCAGCAGTTACTCGGGGGGGACAGGGGCCGTGTACTTC.

This clone was seen only a few times. The chain combines TRBV3-1 (or the pseudogene TRBV3-2) with TRBJ1-6; D remains unclear. The CDR3 is 14 residues long. Germline lookup yields CDR1 LGHDT and CDR2 YNNKEL (reference sequence). V lost 4 bases to trimming and J lost 7 bases, with 11 bases between them. The CDR3 sequence: CASSRAITNSPLHF. Written as DNA, the CDR3 is TGTGCCAGCAGCCGCGCTATAACGAATTCACCCCTCCACTTT.

The V and J genes are TRBV30 and TRBJ1-5; 11 nucleotides match TRBD1. There are 17 residues in the CDR3. J lost 6 bases, V lost 3 bases, and 13 bases had no gene match. In germline, CDR1 is GTSNPN, CDR2 SVGIG (reference sequence). CDR3 sequence reads: CAWSWTGGAHLGQPQHF. The CDR3 bases are TGTGCCTGGAGCTGGACAGGGGGCGCACATTTGGGTCAGCCCCAGCATTTT.

There are a few counts of this clone. The chain carries TRBV11-3 and TRBJ2-3; 9 bases match TRBD1. Germline V CDR1 and CDR2: SGHNT, YENEEA. This CDR3 is built from 18 residues. V lost 4 bases, J lost 2 bases, and 13 bases stayed unmatched. CDR3 coding DNA: TGTGCCAGCAGCTACAAAGCCGGGACAGGGCATTTCACAGATACGCAGTATTTT. Protein product: CASSYKAGTGHFTDTQYF.

The rearrangement uses TRBV2 and TRBJ2-5, with 8 bases fitting TRBD2. Germline V gene data show CDR1 as SNHLY and CDR2 as FYNNEI. V was clipped by 6 bases and J by 5 bases; unmatched bases: 11. This CDR3 spans 15 amino acids. The CDR3 here is CASRRSGSGAETQYF. In DNA form, the CDR3 reads TGTGCCAGCAGGCGGTCGGGTAGCGGGGCGGAGACCCAGTACTTC.